The 12 T cell receptor beta chains reported below all come from one sample, sequenced in a study of cytomegalovirus exposure and HLA in healthy donors. This PCR relied on a set of 60 Vbeta primers and 13 Jbeta primers. Clones were sequenced by immunoSEQ multiplex PCR, and TCRdb holds only the in-frame ones, with some missing. The table shows hundreds of thousands of clones, with around 89% occurring only once. The sequenced material came from PBMCs. These TCRs come from a woman younger than 35 in good health and CMV-seronegative.

The chain recombines TRBV19 with TRBJ1-2; D may be TRBD1 (6 bases). Germline CDR1 LNHDA, CDR2 SQIVND (reference sequence). This CDR3 is 14 amino acids long. The ends were cut back, 6 bases at V and 8 bases at J, with 19 bases in the middle. The CDR3 loop is CASRTTDRTRGYTF. CDR3 in DNA: TGTGCCAGTAGAACCACCGACAGGACGCGGGGCTACACCTTC.

This clone was picked up a small number of times. The V gene is TRBV11-3, the J gene TRBJ2-1; the match to TRBD2 covers 8 bases. CDR1 is SGHNT and CDR2 is YENEEA in the germline V gene. CDR3 size: 15 residues. The junction had 11 bases not matched to a gene; V was cut back by 5 bases and J by 8 bases. The CDR3 here is CASSPGTSVVDEQFF. CDR3 DNA: TGTGCCAGCAGCCCCGGGACTAGTGTAGTCGATGAGCAGTTCTTC.

This clone was seen just once. The chain joins TRBV4-3 to TRBJ1-1; D remains ambiguous. This CDR3 has 16 residues. Germline loops: CDR1 LGHNA, CDR2 YSLEER. Trimming shortened V by 1 base and J by 4 bases, and 16 bases separated the two germline ends. The CDR3 region is CASSQGLEEWFTEAFF. The CDR3 DNA follows: TGCGCCAGCAGCCAAGGACTTGAGGAGTGGTTCACTGAAGCTTTCTTT.

CDR3 amino acids: CASSSKLREKLNQPQHF. The DNA of the CDR3 is TGTGCCAGCAGTTCGAAACTTCGGGAAAAACTTAATCAGCCCCAGCATTTT. The chain links TRBV27 to TRBJ1-5; D call uncertain. The ends were cut back, 4 bases at V and 4 bases at J, with 20 bases in the middle. From germline, CDR1 is MNHEY and CDR2 SMNVEV (reference sequence). CDR3 length: 17 residues.

The chain recombines TRBV4-2 with TRBJ2-3, with 12 bases lining up with TRBD2. The CDR3 has 16 amino acids. From germline, CDR1 is LGHNA and CDR2 YNFKEQ. The J segment lost 1 base and the V segment lost 1 base, leaving 0 bases of the junction unmatched. As DNA, the CDR3 is TGTGCCAGCAGCCAAGGGACTAGCGGGGGCACAGATACGCAGTATTTT. It specifies CASSQGTSGGTDTQYF.

The sample holds one count of this clone. The chain couples TRBV5-1 to TRBJ2-2; D might be TRBD2 (6 bases). The CDR3 has 16 amino acids. CDR1 is SGHRS, CDR2 YFSETQ, per germline. Deletions cut 3 bases from V and 2 bases from J, with 14 bases between. In nucleotides, the CDR3 is TGCGCCAGCAGCTCCCGGGCAGGGACTAACACCGGGGAGCTGTTTTTT. It yields the protein CASSSRAGTNTGELFF. Filled out from reference TRBV5-1 and TRBJ2-2, the complete variable domain reads KAGVTQTPRYLIKTRGQQVTLSCSPISGHRSVSWYQQTPGQGLQFLFEYFSETQRNKGNFPGRFSGRQFSNSRSEMNVSTLELGDSALYLCASSSRAGTNTGELFFGEGSRLTVL.

The chain combines TRBV29-1 with TRBJ1-2, with D maybe TRBD1 (5 bases). The CDR3 spans 11 residues. V dropped 7 bases and J dropped 6 bases, with 12 bases sitting between them. CDR1 SQVTM and CDR2 ANQGSEA come from the germline V gene. The CDR3 protein is CSGAGPNGYTF. CDR3 sequence (DNA): TGCAGCGGCGCAGGGCCTAATGGCTACACCTTC.

The V call is TRBV19, the J call TRBJ1-6; 8 bases line up with TRBD1. V lost 3 bases to trimming and J lost 9 bases; unmatched junction nucleotides: 7. Germline assignment: CDR1 LNHDA and CDR2 SQIVND (reference sequence). This CDR3 is 15 amino acids long. The DNA for the CDR3 is TGTGCCAGTAGTATTCGGACAGGGTTCAGTTCACCCCTCCACTTT. Protein sequence: CASSIRTGFSSPLHF.

This chain links TRBV5-1 with TRBJ2-3; D possibly corresponds to TRBD1 (6 bases). Germline loops: CDR1 SGHRS, CDR2 YFSETQ. The germline V and J ends were trimmed by 6 bases and 0 bases, with 14 bases remaining between them. The CDR3 length is 15 residues. The CDR3 DNA sequence: TGCGCCAGCAATCTTGGACAGAGGAGCACAGATACGCAGTATTTT. Translating it yields CASNLGQRSTDTQYF.

The chain joins TRBV4-3 to TRBJ1-1; D is perhaps TRBD1 (5 bases). V gave up 6 bases and J gave up 6 bases, with 17 bases separating them. The germline gives CDR1 LGHNA, CDR2 YSLEER. The CDR3 has 14 residues. The CDR3, as DNA: TGCGCCAGCAGTACCCAGGAGGGGTCCCCTGAAGCTTTCTTT. It is translated as CASSTQEGSPEAFF.

The J gene is TRBJ2-5, the V gene TRBV19; D is perhaps TRBD2 (5 bases). The CDR3 length is 15 residues. Germline V gene lookup returns CDR1 LNHDA and CDR2 SQIVND (reference sequence). Deletions cut 8 bases from V and 5 bases from J, with 21 bases between. The CDR3 region is CASSPGIREGETQYF. Written as DNA, the CDR3 is TGTGCCAGTTCCCCCGGGATAAGAGAAGGGGAGACCCAGTACTTC. The entire variable domain, with the rest obtained from reference TRBV19 and TRBJ2-5, is as follows: DGGITQSPKYLFRKEGQNVTLSCEQNLNHDAMYWYRQDPGQGLRLIYYSQIVNDFQKGDIAEGYSVSREKKESFPLTVTSAQKNPTAFYLCASSPGIREGETQYFGPGTRLLVL.

The chain uses TRBV28 and TRBJ1-2; 10 positions match TRBD1. V lost 4 bases and J lost 8; bases outside the gene matches: 4. In germline, CDR1 is MDHEN, CDR2 SYDVKM. CDR3 length: 13 residues. The CDR3 here is CASSSGQGRGYTF. The CDR3 nucleotides read TGTGCCAGCAGTTCGGGACAGGGGCGCGGCTACACCTTC.